This T cell receptor (beta chain) appears in the sequencing data of a study of technical replicates of blood from several donors (dated by TCRdb to about 2017). V and J are trimmed by 6 bases and 4 bases, and the gene matches miss 6 bases of the junction. The germline V gene (reference sequence) specifies MNHEY as CDR1 and SMNVEV as CDR2. The CDR3 contains 16 residues, cysteine and phenylalanine counted. Kept here is only the CDR3 DNA, which spans 48 bases and is read in frame from base 1. Libraries were constructed by the immunoSEQ multiplex PCR assay. Not all clones reach the TCRdb copy of this immuneACCESS table, which keeps in-frame sequences only. Checked studies attribute under half of the gap to unresolved V genes and leave the rest unexplained. Counted in this sample were tens of thousands of clones; 90% to 95% of them appeared once. The ten largest make up about 0.25% of the sample. Concerning this clone: Its specific antigen is unknown. Qualities for individual bases were not recorded, and no much larger clone is one base off.

Material: T cells isolated from PBMCs. The sequence links TRBV27 to TRBJ2-3, and 14 junctional nucleotides match TRBD2. The receptor was derived from a human donor in good health. The encoded CDR3 is CASSSTTSGRADTQYF. The DNA sequence is TGTGCCAGCAGCTCCACGACTAGCGGGAGGGCAGATACGCAGTATTTT.